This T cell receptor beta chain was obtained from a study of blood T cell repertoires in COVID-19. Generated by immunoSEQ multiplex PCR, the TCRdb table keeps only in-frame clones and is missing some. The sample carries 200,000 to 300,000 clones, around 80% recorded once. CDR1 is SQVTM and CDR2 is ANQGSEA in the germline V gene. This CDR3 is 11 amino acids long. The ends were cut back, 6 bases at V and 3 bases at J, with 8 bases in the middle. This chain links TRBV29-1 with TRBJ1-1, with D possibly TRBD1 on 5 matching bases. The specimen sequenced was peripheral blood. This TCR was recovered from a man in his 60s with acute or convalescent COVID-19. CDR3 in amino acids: CSVSGDTEAFF. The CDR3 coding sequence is TGCAGCGTGTCGGGGGACACTGAAGCTTTCTTT.